In this sample, the clone carrying this T cell receptor (beta chain) turned up a few times. Antigen specificity is unknown. This sample's TCRbeta library carried unique molecular identifier barcodes. TCRdb itself ran the PCR reads through MiXCR, one entry per CDR3 protein. This sample yields some 200,000 distinct CDR3 sequences, of which approximately 8% are seen a single time; 35% to 45% belongs to the top ten. The data stem from a study of T-cell reconstitution after alpha-beta-depleted transplantation in children. The study's findings and limits: After one year, T-cell counts and TCRbeta diversity mostly came from new T cells. Where alpha-beta T cells came from about two months after transplant was reportedly several hundred expanded graft clones. Recipient T cells and thymic progenitors that survived were the source of the high TCRbeta diversity seen at day 60 in some patients.

Deletions cut 5 bases from V and 1 base from J, with 14 bases between. Germline CDR1 SEHNR, CDR2 FQNEAQ (reference sequence). The CDR3 length is 15 residues. The sequenced sample was PBMCs, mostly from graft donor cells, obtained 360 days after TCRalphabeta/CD19-depleted stem cell transplant. This chain connects TRBV7-9 to TRBJ2-5; possibly TRBD1 or TRBD2 for D (5 bases each). The receptor was isolated from a male patient between 2 and 10 years old who had a stem cell transplant for acute myeloid leukemia, so the T cells may come from the graft donor. CDR3 protein: CASSKKGRIQETQYF. CDR3 sequence (DNA): TGTGCCAGCAGCAAGAAGGGACGGATCCAAGAGACCCAGTACTTC. Based on the CDR3 plus reference TRBV7-9 and TRBJ2-5, the full variable domain is DTGVSQNPRHKITKRGQNVTFRCDPISEHNRLYWYRQTLGQGPEFLTYFQNEAQLEKSRLLSDRFSAERPKGSFSTLEIQRTEQGDSAMYLCASSKKGRIQETQYFGPGTRLLVL.